The 19 T cell receptor beta chains below come from one sample, sequenced in a study of technical replicates of blood from a handful of donors. Generated by immunoSEQ multiplex PCR, the TCRdb table keeps only in-frame clones and is missing some. The sample comprises some 68,000 clones, roughly 92% of which are singletons, and roughly 0.33% rests with the top ten. Sequencing was carried out using T cells isolated from PBMCs. These receptors all come from a human donor in good health.

The V gene is TRBV5-1, the J gene TRBJ2-1; the match to TRBD1 covers 11 bases. The CDR3 extends over 16 amino acids. V lost 1 base to trimming and J lost 8 bases; unmatched junction nucleotides: 8. Germline-derived CDR1 and CDR2 are SGHRS and YFSETQ. CDR3 loop: CASSLPLGQGAYEQFF. For the CDR3, the DNA is TGCGCCAGCAGCTTGCCTTTAGGACAGGGGGCATATGAGCAGTTCTTC.

CDR3 nucleotide sequence: TGTGCCAGCAGCTTCGACAGGGTTCACGAGCAGTACTTC. It encodes CASSFDRVHEQYF. The V gene is TRBV5-4, the J gene TRBJ2-7, with 7 bases that match TRBD1. V was pared by 2 bases and J by 5 bases, with 4 bases of the junction left unmatched. Per germline, CDR1 SGHNT and CDR2 YYREEE (reference sequence). The CDR3 runs 13 residues.

V gene TRBV5-4 combines with J gene TRBJ2-3; D possibly corresponds to TRBD1 (5 bases). The germline V gene has CDR1 SGHNT and CDR2 YYREEE (reference sequence). This CDR3 has 15 residues. Trimming pared 4 bases from V and 4 bases from J, leaving 16 bases between. The CDR3 bases are TGTGCCAGCAGCAGTAGCCAGGGAAGGCCAGATACGCAGTATTTT. It specifies CASSSSQGRPDTQYF.

The sample holds one count of this clone. V gene TRBV27 combines with J gene TRBJ2-3, with D perhaps TRBD2 (5 bases). V gave up 4 bases and J gave up 4 bases, with 15 bases separating them. Germline CDR1 MNHEY, CDR2 SMNVEV (reference sequence). CDR3 length: 15 amino acids. The CDR3 protein is CASSSMGKGADTQYF. CDR3 coding DNA: TGTGCCAGCAGTTCCATGGGGAAGGGAGCAGATACGCAGTATTTT.

The chain is built from TRBV28 and TRBJ1-2; 10 positions agree with TRBD1. This CDR3 spans 15 amino acids. V dropped 3 bases and J dropped 7; count of bases not matched to a gene: 8. Per the germline V gene, CDR1 is MDHEN and CDR2 is SYDVKM. CDR3 bases: TGTGCCAGCAGTTTGGGGGACAGGGGAGGGAGTGGCTACACCTTC. Amino acids: CASSLGDRGGSGYTF.

The chain carries TRBV10-1 and TRBJ2-1; D gene unclear. This CDR3 spans 15 amino acids. CDR1 WNHNN and CDR2 SYGVQD come from the germline V gene (reference sequence). V lost 1 base and J 0 bases, leaving 7 bases between the germline ends. CDR3 DNA sequence: TGCGCCAGCAGTGAGTTTTTCGGCTCCTACAATGAGCAGTTCTTC. This codes for CASSEFFGSYNEQFF.

This chain links TRBV7-9 with TRBJ1-1, with 7 positions matching TRBD1. Germline loops: CDR1 SEHNR, CDR2 FQNEAQ (reference sequence). The V gene end was trimmed by 6 bases and the J gene end by 5 bases; junction bases not matched to a gene: 3. The CDR3 contains 12 residues. The DNA of the CDR3 is TGTGCCAGCAGTCCAGGGGGGACTGAAGCTTTCTTT. It encodes CASSPGGTEAFF. Complete variable domain (other parts from reference TRBV7-9 and TRBJ1-1): DTGVSQNPRHKITKRGQNVTFRCDPISEHNRLYWYRQTLGQGPEFLTYFQNEAQLEKSRLLSDRFSAERPKGSFSTLEIQRTEQGDSAMYLCASSPGGTEAFFGQGTRLTVV.

This clone was counted once. The chain is built from TRBV10-3 and TRBJ1-5; D is possibly TRBD1 (5 bases). Between the trimmed V and J ends, which lost 6 bases and 2 bases, there was a span of 11 bases. Germline-derived CDR1 and CDR2 are ENHRY and SYGVKD. The CDR3 sequence is 14 residues long. CDR3 sequence: CAISTTGGNQPQHF. CDR3 nucleotide sequence: TGTGCCATCAGCACCACAGGAGGCAATCAGCCCCAGCATTTT.

The gene calls are TRBV28 and TRBJ2-5, with a possible D match to TRBD1 (6 bases). V lost 2 bases to trimming and J lost 2 bases, with 9 bases between them. Germline loops: CDR1 MDHEN, CDR2 SYDVKM. This CDR3 is built from 14 residues. The CDR3 spells CASSLIGQQETQYF. CDR3 in DNA: TGTGCCAGCAGTTTAATCGGACAGCAAGAGACCCAGTACTTC.

This clone appeared once. The V gene is TRBV7-8, the J gene TRBJ1-2, with 8 bases that match TRBD1. V lost 1 base and J lost 3; bases outside the gene matches: 7. Germline CDR1 and CDR2: SGHVS and FQNEAQ. CDR3 length: 16 amino acids. Here the CDR3 DNA reads TGTGCCAGCAGCTTAGGACGGTGGGGACAGGACTATGGCTACACCTTC. This sequence encodes CASSLGRWGQDYGYTF.

V and J are TRBV15 and TRBJ2-5, with 7 bases identical to TRBD1. Per the germline V gene, CDR1 is LNHNV and CDR2 is YYDKDF (reference sequence). The CDR3 consists of 14 residues. The V and J ends lost 6 bases and 1 base, in that order; junction bases with no gene match: 5. The CDR3 reads CATRVWTGQETQYF. The CDR3 nucleotides read TGTGCCACCAGGGTGTGGACAGGCCAAGAGACCCAGTACTTC.

The chain combines TRBV11-3 with TRBJ2-2, with D perhaps TRBD2 (6 bases). Germline assignment: CDR1 SGHNT and CDR2 YENEEA. Trimming removed 3 bases at V and 8 bases at J, with 13 bases between. The CDR3 has 14 residues. The CDR3 spells CASSFSGPSGELFF. The CDR3 DNA is TGTGCCAGCAGCTTTAGCGGCCCATCTGGGGAGCTGTTTTTT. Full variable domain (missing parts from reference TRBV11-3 and TRBJ2-2): EAGVVQSPRYKIIEKKQPVAFWCNPISGHNTLYWYLQNLGQGPELLIRYENEEAVDDSQLPKDRFSAERLKGVDSTLKIQPAELGDSAVYLCASSFSGPSGELFFGEGSRLTVL.

This chain connects TRBV4-3 to TRBJ2-3; 9 positions agree with TRBD2. Germline CDR1 is LGHNA and CDR2 is YSLEER. CDR3 length equals 17 residues. V dropped 0 bases and J dropped 4; count of bases not matched to a gene: 8. The CDR3 reads CASSQDMISGSADTQYF. The DNA of the CDR3 is TGCGCCAGCAGCCAAGATATGATTAGCGGGAGCGCAGATACGCAGTATTTT.

The chain recombines TRBV28 with TRBJ1-2; tentative D call: TRBD1 (5 bases). CDR1 MDHEN and CDR2 SYDVKM come from the germline V gene. The CDR3 has 13 amino acids. The V gene lost 2 bases and the J gene lost 5 bases, with 9 bases spanning the gap. The CDR3 here is CASSLGQGYGYTF. CDR3 nucleotides: TGTGCCAGCAGTTTAGGGCAGGGATATGGCTACACCTTC.

The V gene is TRBV7-6, the J gene TRBJ1-1, with D possibly TRBD1 on 6 matching bases. This CDR3 has 14 amino acids. CDR1 SGHVS and CDR2 FNYEAQ come from the germline V gene. Trimming left V 2 bases short and J 7 bases short, with 14 bases between. CDR3 protein: CASSLYDGGGEAFF. The CDR3 DNA sequence: TGTGCCAGCAGCTTATATGATGGGGGCGGTGAAGCTTTCTTT. Combining the CDR3 with reference TRBV7-6 and TRBJ1-1 gives the whole variable domain GAGVSQSPRYKVTKRGQDVALRCDPISGHVSLYWYRQALGQGPEFLTYFNYEAQQDKSGLPNDRFSAERPEGSISTLTIQRTEQRDSAMYRCASSLYDGGGEAFFGQGTRLTVV.

The chain links TRBV11-3 to TRBJ1-4; D gene ambiguous. Germline V gene lookup returns CDR1 SGHNT and CDR2 YENEEA. CDR3 length: 15 residues. The germline V and J ends were trimmed by 5 bases and 3 bases, with 13 bases remaining between them. CDR3 bases: TGTGCCAGCAGCAGATACAGTGCACCTAATGAAAAACTGTTTTTT. Amino acid sequence: CASSRYSAPNEKLFF. Looking up the rest from reference TRBV11-3 and TRBJ1-4 gives the full variable domain: EAGVVQSPRYKIIEKKQPVAFWCNPISGHNTLYWYLQNLGQGPELLIRYENEEAVDDSQLPKDRFSAERLKGVDSTLKIQPAELGDSAVYLCASSRYSAPNEKLFFGSGTQLSVL.

This sequence joins TRBV27 and TRBJ1-5; 8 bases are shared with TRBD1. The CDR3 contains 14 residues. V was pared by 6 bases and J by 9 bases, with 10 bases of the junction left unmatched. Per the germline V gene, CDR1 is MNHEY and CDR2 is SMNVEV (reference sequence). The CDR3 here is CASSPRQGIWPQHF. CDR3 DNA: TGTGCCAGCAGCCCAAGACAGGGGATTTGGCCCCAGCATTTT.

This clone was seen only once. J is TRBJ2-7 and V is TRBV30, with 10 bases matching TRBD2. The germline CDR1 and CDR2 sequences are GTSNPN and SVGIG (reference sequence). Trimming took 6 bases from V and 4 from J; bases not matched to a gene: 9. This CDR3 spans 14 amino acids. The CDR3 protein is CACTSGTSVYEQYF. As DNA, the CDR3 is TGTGCCTGTACCTCCGGGACTAGCGTTTACGAGCAGTACTTC.

V and J are TRBV6-1 and TRBJ2-7, with 7 bases identical to TRBD2. This CDR3 spans 13 amino acids. CDR1 and CDR2 (germline): MNHNS, SASEGT. The CDR3 DNA is TGTGCAGCCCGGGCGGGAGTGGCCTACGAGCAGTACTTC. The encoded protein is CAARAGVAYEQYF.